This is a list of T cell receptor beta chains from one sample in a study of identical twins. In TCRdb, the 5' RACE reads were re-called with MiXCR into one record per CDR3 protein. The data show 250,000 to 300,000 distinct CDR3 sequences, roughly 9.8% seen once. In addition, the sample was reused for a study of yellow fever vaccine responses in identical twins.

Sequencing used CD8+ T cells sorted from blood. These receptors were collected from a woman in her late teens or twenties in good health. Both conserved end residues are trimmed from each CDR3. Fields, in order: J gene, V gene, CDR3 protein.

TRBJ2-5 | TRBV4-2 | ASSQDIGGETQY
TRBJ1-5 | TRBV28 | ASSFFQISNQPQH
TRBJ2-3 | TRBV11-2 | ASSLVTAGAYTDTQY
TRBJ2-5 | TRBV30 | ALLYWTRGSETQY
TRBJ2-1 | TRBV15 | ATSRDEGSLADEQF
TRBJ2-3 | TRBV4-3 | ASSQGPSREPSTYTQY
TRBJ1-5 | TRBV19 | ASEGQGNFNQPQH
TRBJ2-7 | TRBV6-4 | ASSDSIWEEQY
TRBJ2-7 | TRBV7-2 | ASSSAGRASYEQY
TRBJ2-7 | TRBV10-3 | AIRDRNSYEQY
TRBJ2-2 | TRBV12-3/TRBV12-4 | ASITGLPYAELF
TRBJ2-7 | TRBV20-1 | SARMVAGGPKVSYEQY
TRBJ2-3 | TRBV3-1 | ASSQEGTLDTQY
TRBJ2-1 | TRBV28 | ASNSGAPNEQF
TRBJ1-5 | TRBV20-1 | SARDPGQENQPQH
TRBJ2-7 | TRBV3-1 | ASSWAQGVGEQY
TRBJ1-1 | TRBV28 | AISTASMNTEAF
TRBJ2-5 | TRBV7-6 | ASSLGSKVRGQETQY
TRBJ2-3 | TRBV12-3/TRBV12-4 | ASSPTGTSSADTQY
TRBJ2-3 | TRBV9 | ASSGNRPWDTQY
TRBJ2-3 | TRBV12-3/TRBV12-4 | ASNLPEGSGDTQY
TRBJ2-5 | TRBV2 | ASSEPRLAGDLGQETQY
TRBJ1-6 | TRBV5-5 | ASSFDQGAWSPLH
TRBJ2-1 | TRBV10-1 | ASSESGTSVSYNEQF
TRBJ2-2 | TRBV20-1 | SASPNLNTGELF
TRBJ2-1 | TRBV20-1 | SARELGGYEQF
TRBJ2-7 | TRBV4-3 | ASSQERMGYEQY
TRBJ2-5 | TRBV20-1 | SARWASGRAVETQY
TRBJ2-1 | TRBV20-1 | SARTSVEYSYNEQF
TRBJ1-2 | TRBV11-2 | ASSQTRTGINYGYT
TRBJ2-4 | TRBV11-3 | ASSLVGRRLAKNIQY
TRBJ1-2 | TRBV28 | ASISPRVQGGYT
TRBJ1-1 | TRBV12-3/TRBV12-4 | ASTFLPPQPGFRDTEAF
TRBJ2-5 | TRBV6-5 | ASSYRGYPGETQY
TRBJ2-1 | TRBV30 | AWDSDYNEQF
TRBJ2-1 | TRBV20-1 | SIIAGSSYNEQF
TRBJ2-2 | TRBV11-2 | ASSSPPGQGGTGELF
TRBJ2-5 | TRBV28 | ASSSPFSGVGETQY
TRBJ2-7 | TRBV4-1 | ASSQAPGLTNYEQY
TRBJ2-1 | TRBV28 | ASSFPRRGYNEQF
TRBJ2-1 | TRBV11-2 | ASRNGGLLYNEQF
TRBJ2-1 | TRBV20-1 | SASTASGIKGDEQF
TRBJ2-7 | TRBV10-3 | AISPGLAGGHYEQY
TRBJ2-7 | TRBV29-1 | SASSFPEQY
TRBJ2-1 | TRBV27 | ASERTGSNEQF